This T cell receptor (beta chain) is drawn from a study of T cell responses to AZD1222 COVID-19 vaccine. Data came from immunoSEQ multiplex PCR; TCRdb stores just in-frame clones and leaves some out. Found here are roughly 120,000 clones, 88% of them singletons; the top ten hold about 1.6%. The CDR3 totals 19 residues. The germline V gene has CDR1 LNHNV and CDR2 YYDKDF (reference sequence). Germline trimming cut 0 bases from V and 3 bases from J; bases unmatched to any gene: 13. The rearrangement joins TRBV15 to TRBJ1-4, with 7 bases identical to TRBD1. The origin of this receptor is an adult in good health. The starting material was peripheral blood, obtained on day 0 of AZD1222 vaccination. The chain's CDR3 is CATSRDLPRGRSANEKLFF. CDR3 bases: TGTGCCACCAGCAGAGATTTACCCAGGGGGAGATCGGCTAATGAAAAACTGTTTTTT.